The clone carrying this TCR beta chain was recorded many times. Its antigen is not known. TCR beta VDJ and CDR3 profiles were obtained from a genomic DNA template. TCRdb called the reads again in MiXCR, with one record for every CDR3 protein. The sample has some 170,000 distinct CDR3 sequences, 45% to 55% seen once. The authors sequenced patients whose flow cytometry had shown CD8+CD57+ cell expansion. Diagnosis of severe acquired aplastic anemia applied to all patients. Patient blood was sampled before any therapy had been received. This sample stems from a study of CD8+CD57+ T cells in acquired aplastic anemia. Germline CDR1 ENHRY, CDR2 SYGVKD. V was cut by 0 bases and J by 7 bases, with 8 bases left in between. The CDR3 consists of 13 residues. Findings of the study overall: Shared by patients and controls, nearly 30 CD8+ CDR3s were abundant in patients.

This rearrangement joins TRBV10-3 to TRBJ2-3; maybe TRBD1 (5 bases). Sample: sorted CD4+, CD8+, or CD8+CD57+ T cells (not recorded which) from PBMCs. This TCR came from a human donor with aplastic anemia. The CDR3 DNA sequence: TGTGCCATCAGTGAGTCGACAGAACATACGCAGTATTTT. Amino acid sequence: CAISESTEHTQYF.